This passage covers 30 T cell receptor beta chains from one sample sequenced in a study of low-dose radiotherapy and immunotherapy resistance in tumors. First-strand cDNA relied on TRAV- and TRBV-specific primers spanning alpha and beta chains. Over about 18 PCR cycles, TCRs were amplified from a constant-region primer and V-primer adapter. One entry per CDR3 protein, called by TCRdb with MiXCR from the reads. The sample lists around 64,000 distinct CDR3 sequences; around 27% were seen once. Stated time point: before trial treatment. The specimen comprised PBMCs, sampled before treatment. These receptors were collected from a male donor with rectosigmoid adenocarcinoma.

The sample holds many counts of this clonotype. The chain is built from TRBV5-4 and TRBJ1-2; 8 bases match TRBD1. Germline CDR1 SGHNT, CDR2 YYREEE (reference sequence). CDR3 size: 15 residues. With V trimmed by 4 bases and J by 1 base, 6 bases remained unmatched. The CDR3 loop reads CASSALDRVNYGYTF. The CDR3, as DNA: TGTGCCAGCAGCGCCCTGGACAGGGTTAACTATGGCTACACCTTC.

Turning to this clonotype: A single base is all that separates this from a far larger clone, so a read error is likely. This sequence joins TRBV5-1 and TRBJ2-1; 8 bases match TRBD1. The CDR3 length is 16 residues. Germline V gives CDR1 SGHRS, CDR2 YFSETQ. After removal of 3 bases from V and 10 bases from J, the junction contained 15 bases not matched to a gene. DNA of the CDR3: TGCGCCAGCAGCTACGGACAGGGATCCGGCGGCTACGAGCAGTTCTTC. Amino acids: CASSYGQGSGGYEQFF.

V and J are TRBV29-1 and TRBJ2-7; TRBD2 aligns across 11 bases. This CDR3 spans 15 amino acids. The germline CDR1 and CDR2 sequences are SQVTM and ANQGSEA. CDR3: CSDSGRAGEINEQYF. In nucleotides, the CDR3 is TGCAGTGATAGCGGGAGGGCGGGAGAGATTAACGAGCAGTACTTC.

J is TRBJ2-5 and V is TRBV6-2 or TRBV6-3, with 8 bases matching TRBD2. Looked up from germline, CDR1 is MNHEY and CDR2 is SVGEGT. This CDR3 is built from 17 residues. V lost 0 bases to trimming and J lost 5 bases; unmatched junction nucleotides: 11. The CDR3, as DNA: TGTGCCAGCAGTTACTCAAAAAGCGGGAGTTTGCAGGAGACCCAGTACTTC. Translating gives CASSYSKSGSLQETQYF.

The sample holds many counts of this clonotype. The chain has TRBV28 and TRBJ1-1; no definite D call. The CDR3 sequence is 12 residues long. The V and J ends lost 3 bases and 2 bases respectively, with 4 bases between them. Germline-derived CDR1 and CDR2 are MDHEN and SYDVKM. CDR3 sequence: CASSFVNTEAFF. Here the CDR3 DNA reads TGTGCCAGCAGTTTTGTTAACACTGAAGCTTTCTTT.

This clonotype is deemed medium-sized (0.01 to 0.1%). This chain connects TRBV6-2 or TRBV6-3 to TRBJ2-1; 12 bases map to TRBD2. J lost 9 bases, V lost 2 bases, and 8 bases had no gene match. The germline V gene has CDR1 MNHEY and CDR2 SVGEGT. CDR3 length: 16 residues. In DNA form, the CDR3 reads TGTGCCAGCAGTTACGGGCTAGCGGGAGGGCTCAGTGAGCAGTTCTTC. This codes for CASSYGLAGGLSEQFF.

The sample holds many counts of this clonotype. This chain joins TRBV7-9 and TRBJ2-6, with D uncertain. Trimming took off 3 bases at V and 0 bases at J, with 6 bases between the two ends. The germline gives CDR1 SEHNR, CDR2 FQNEAQ (reference sequence). The CDR3 is 15 amino acids. CDR3 nucleotide sequence: TGTGCCAGCAGCTTTTGGATCTCTGGGGCCAACGTCCTGACTTTC. It translates to CASSFWISGANVLTF.

This clonotype showed up many times. CDR3 region: CASSEKGRASSGYTF. CDR3 coding DNA: TGTGCCAGCAGTGAAAAGGGCAGGGCCTCTAGCGGCTACACCTTC. The V call is TRBV28, the J call TRBJ1-2, with D possibly TRBD1 on 5 matching bases. The CDR3 spans 15 residues. Germline-derived CDR1 and CDR2 are MDHEN and SYDVKM. V shed 5 bases and J shed 8 bases, with 21 bases lying between them.

This clonotype was detected ten times or more. CDR3 sequence reads: CASSEGPRWQYF. CDR3 coding DNA: TGTGCCAGCAGTGAAGGCCCGCGCTGGCAGTATTTT. The J gene is TRBJ2-3, the V gene TRBV2; D ambiguous. Trimming shortened V by 1 base and J by 11 bases, and 10 bases separated the two germline ends. This CDR3 is 12 amino acids long. The V gene's germline CDR1 is SNHLY and CDR2 FYNNEI.

This clonotype was seen many times. J is TRBJ2-5 and V is TRBV5-6; perhaps TRBD2 as D (6 bases). There are 13 residues in the CDR3. Germline values: CDR1 SGHDT, CDR2 YYEEEE. The germline V and J ends were trimmed by 2 bases and 5 bases, with 10 bases remaining between them. CDR3 residues: CASSLSSAETQYF. CDR3 in DNA: TGTGCCAGCAGCTTATCTAGCGCGGAGACCCAGTACTTC.

This clonotype showed up many times. The chain is built from TRBV9 and TRBJ2-5; D possibly corresponds to TRBD1 (5 bases). This CDR3 region has 14 residues. V was shortened by 0 bases and J by 6 bases, with 12 bases between the two germline ends. Germline V gene sequence: CDR1 SGDLS, CDR2 YYNGEE. CDR3 in amino acids: CASSVAEGAKTQYF. Here the CDR3 DNA reads TGTGCCAGCAGCGTAGCCGAAGGGGCGAAGACCCAGTACTTC.

This clonotype was counted many times. The rearrangement links TRBV5-8 to TRBJ1-1; weak D call: TRBD1 (5 bases). Germline V CDR1 and CDR2: SGHTS, YDEGEE. This CDR3 is 15 amino acids long. V was clipped by 4 bases and J by 3 bases, with 16 bases between them. The CDR3 coding sequence is TGTGCCAGCAGCCTACCTGGGGGATCGGACACTGAAGCTTTCTTT. This translates into CASSLPGGSDTEAFF.

This clonotype was observed many times. The J gene is TRBJ2-2, the V gene TRBV6-5; 7 nucleotides align to TRBD1. The J segment lost 4 bases and the V segment lost 7 bases, leaving 12 bases of the junction unmatched. The CDR3 has 16 amino acids. CDR1 MNHEY and CDR2 SVGAGI come from the germline V gene. CDR3 DNA sequence: TGTGCCAGCACCCTAACCGAGGGGGCCGGCACCGGGGAGCTGTTTTTT. Translating gives CASTLTEGAGTGELFF.

This clonotype was picked up many times. This chain links TRBV7-9 with TRBJ2-7, with 7 bases fitting TRBD2. CDR3 length: 14 residues. The V segment lost 2 bases and the J segment 4 bases; nucleotides outside the gene matches: 5. Germline assignment: CDR1 SEHNR and CDR2 FQNEAQ (reference sequence). CDR3 bases: TGTGCCAGCAGCTTAAGGACTAGTAGATACGAGCAGTACTTC. Translating gives CASSLRTSRYEQYF. Full variable domain (remainder filled in from reference TRBV7-9 and TRBJ2-7): DTGVSQNPRHKITKRGQNVTFRCDPISEHNRLYWYRQTLGQGPEFLTYFQNEAQLEKSRLLSDRFSAERPKGSFSTLEIQRTEQGDSAMYLCASSLRTSRYEQYFGPGTRLTVT.

This clonotype has at least ten counts. V and J are TRBV6-2 or TRBV6-3 and TRBJ2-2; no reliable D call. V was shortened by 0 bases and J by 3 bases, with 8 bases between the two germline ends. There are 15 residues in the CDR3. Germline CDR1 MNHEY, CDR2 SVGEGT. The CDR3 coding sequence is TGTGCCAGCAGTTACTCGATCGGGTACACCGGGGAGCTGTTTTTT. Protein product: CASSYSIGYTGELFF.

There are many counts of this clonotype. The chain combines TRBV29-1 with TRBJ2-7, with 13 bases identical to TRBD2. V lost 7 bases and J lost 7; bases outside the gene matches: 4. This CDR3 has 12 amino acids. Germline V gene sequence: CDR1 SQVTM, CDR2 ANQGSEA. DNA of the CDR3: TGCAGCGGGACTAGCGGGGGTCGAGAGCAGTACTTC. Its protein is CSGTSGGREQYF.

This clonotype was seen repeatedly, ten times or more. The V call is TRBV27, the J call TRBJ2-7; unclear D gene. The CDR3 extends over 14 amino acids. Germline CDR1 MNHEY, CDR2 SMNVEV (reference sequence). V shed 4 bases and J shed 2 bases, with 12 bases lying between them. The CDR3 nucleotides read TGTGCCAGCAGTTCCGTTCAGGCCACCTACGAGCAGTACTTC. Translated: CASSSVQATYEQYF.

This clonotype was counted ten times or more. The chain joins TRBV6-6 to TRBJ1-1; D is ambiguous. The ends were cut back, 6 bases at V and 4 bases at J, with 12 bases in the middle. This CDR3 contains 13 residues. CDR1 is MNHNY, CDR2 SVGAGI, per germline (reference sequence). CDR3 sequence: CASSPAQSTEAFF. In nucleotides, the CDR3 is TGTGCCAGCAGCCCCGCCCAGAGCACTGAAGCTTTCTTT.

The chain has TRBV18 and TRBJ1-1, with D unresolved. This CDR3 contains 13 residues. Trimming removed 8 bases at V and 4 bases at J, with 14 bases between. The germline CDR1 and CDR2 sequences are KGHSH and LQKENI. CDR3 protein: CASTGDVSTEAFF. The CDR3 nucleotides are TGTGCCAGCACGGGTGACGTGAGCACTGAAGCTTTCTTT.

This clonotype was recorded at least ten times. The gene calls are TRBV5-4 and TRBJ2-7; 7 bases are shared with TRBD1. Germline loops: CDR1 SGHNT, CDR2 YYREEE (reference sequence). This CDR3 spans 15 amino acids. The J segment lost 2 bases and the V segment lost 4 bases, leaving 9 bases of the junction unmatched. This chain's CDR3 is CASSVLGTATYEQYF. The CDR3 DNA follows: TGTGCCAGCAGCGTCCTCGGGACAGCTACCTACGAGCAGTACTTC.

The sample holds a few counts of this clonotype. The genes are TRBV20-1 and TRBJ2-7; D remains ambiguous. V gave up 6 bases and J gave up 1 base, with 10 bases separating them. The germline CDR1 and CDR2 sequences are DFQATT and SNEGSKA (reference sequence). CDR3 length: 12 residues. Here the CDR3 DNA reads TGCAGTGCGAGTGGCCAGTCCTACGAGCAGTACTTC. Protein product: CSASGQSYEQYF.

The rearrangement uses TRBV2 and TRBJ1-5, with D perhaps matching TRBD1 (6 bases). CDR3 length equals 15 residues. V lost 4 bases, J lost 6 bases, and 16 bases lay in between. Per the germline V gene, CDR1 is SNHLY and CDR2 is FYNNEI. CDR3 sequence (DNA): TGTGCCAGCAGTGGGGGGCAGGCCGGGGGTCAGCCCCAGCATTTT. It codes for CASSGGQAGGQPQHF. The whole variable domain, remainder taken from reference TRBV2 and TRBJ1-5, is EPEVTQTPSHQVTQMGQEVILRCVPISNHLYFYWYRQILGQKVEFLVSFYNNEISEKSEIFDDQFSVERPDGSNFTLKIRSTKLEDSAMYFCASSGGQAGGQPQHFGDGTRLSIL.

This clonotype was detected many times. J is TRBJ1-1 and V is TRBV2, with 8 bases aligning to TRBD1. J lost 4 bases, V lost 11 bases, and 9 bases had no gene match. The CDR3 runs 13 residues. The germline V gene encodes CDR1 SNHLY and CDR2 FYNNEI. In DNA, the CDR3 is TGTGCCGGGGGCCTGACAGGGGCCACTGAAGCTTTCTTT. It is translated as CAGGLTGATEAFF.

This clonotype was found many times. J is TRBJ2-7 and V is TRBV29-1, with D possibly being TRBD1 (5 bases). The germline CDR1 and CDR2 sequences are SQVTM and ANQGSEA. V gave up 3 bases and J gave up 6 bases, with 12 bases separating them. This CDR3 is built from 12 residues. In DNA, the CDR3 is TGCAGCGTTGACTATCAGGGAAGCGAGCAGTACTTC. It yields the protein CSVDYQGSEQYF.

This rearrangement joins TRBV5-1 to TRBJ1-1; no clear D gene. Germline CDR1 SGHRS, CDR2 YFSETQ. V was clipped by 1 base and J by 6 bases, with 10 bases between them. The CDR3 runs to 13 residues. The CDR3 loop is CASSLPPGPEAFF. CDR3 bases: TGCGCCAGCAGCTTGCCCCCCGGACCTGAAGCTTTCTTT.

This clonotype was counted many times. The chain couples TRBV7-6 to TRBJ2-2; 8 bases align to TRBD2. The CDR3 loop spans 19 amino acids. Germline assignment: CDR1 SGHVS and CDR2 FNYEAQ. V lost 4 bases, J lost 0 bases, and 13 bases stayed unmatched. The CDR3 DNA reads TGTGCCAGCAGCTCAGGACCACGGGGGGGTTCCTCGAACACCGGGGAGCTGTTTTTT. This encodes CASSSGPRGGSSNTGELFF.

A note on this clonotype: Since a far larger clone is one base different, this is likely a read error. The V and J genes are TRBV28 and TRBJ2-7, with TRBD2 identical over 7 bases. This CDR3 region has 14 residues. Germline-derived CDR1 and CDR2 are MDHEN and SYDVKM. V lost 7 bases to trimming and J lost 7 bases; unmatched junction nucleotides: 13. CDR3 coding DNA: TGTGCCAGCATGAGCGGGATTTCATACAATGAGCAGTACTTC. Amino acids: CASMSGISYNEQYF.

Comments on this clonotype: One end of the junction fails to match germline, which may point to a read error. J is TRBJ2-3 and V is TRBV28; D is possibly TRBD2 (5 bases). Germline CDR1 is MDHEN and CDR2 is SYDVKM. The CDR3 spans 16 residues. In DNA form, the CDR3 reads TGTGCCAGCAGTTTTTTCGAGGGATCTAGCACAGATACGCATTATTTT. It is translated as CASSFFEGSSTDTHYF.

In this sample, this clonotype turned up once. This chain connects TRBV3-1 to TRBJ2-5, with a weak D call TRBD2 (6 bases). Germline CDR1 and CDR2: LGHDT and YNNKEL (reference sequence). Trimming shortened V by 8 bases and J by 2 bases, and 15 bases separated the two germline ends. The CDR3 has 14 residues. The DNA for the CDR3 is TGTGCCAGCGACTCTCGACTAGGACAAGAGACCCAGTACTTC. Its protein product is CASDSRLGQETQYF.

This clonotype was found many times. The rearrangement joins TRBV29-1 to TRBJ1-2; D is possibly TRBD1 (6 bases). Per the germline V gene, CDR1 is SQVTM and CDR2 is ANQGSEA. The CDR3 consists of 14 residues. The V end lost 7 bases, the J end lost 5 bases, and 20 bases lay between the germline ends. CDR3 coding DNA: TGCAGCGCCCTATCGACAGGAGGGGAATATGGCTACACCTTC. Its translation is CSALSTGGEYGYTF.